This entry lists 14 T cell receptor beta chains sequenced from one sample in a study of blood T cell repertoires in COVID-19. Assay: immunoSEQ multiplex PCR; the TCRdb copy retains only in-frame clones and omits some. The profile shows 70,000 to 80,000 clones, 80% of them singletons. The sequenced sample consisted of peripheral blood. These receptors originate from a human donor in a cohort sampled during active COVID-19.

The V and J genes are TRBV7-2 and TRBJ2-7; no clear D. The CDR3 runs 13 residues. The V end lost 3 bases, the J end lost 2 bases, and 8 bases lay between the germline ends. Germline CDR1 SGHTA, CDR2 FQGNSA. Here the CDR3 reads CASSFTAAYEQYF. CDR3 nucleotides: TGTGCCAGCAGCTTCACAGCCGCCTACGAGCAGTACTTC.

This rearrangement joins TRBV19 to TRBJ2-3, with D maybe TRBD2 (5 bases). Looked up from germline, CDR1 is LNHDA and CDR2 is SQIVND (reference sequence). The CDR3 is 16 amino acids. Trimming stripped 4 bases from V and 3 bases from J, with 17 bases between. CDR3 region: CASSRLPPRYTDTQYF. The DNA for the CDR3 is TGTGCCAGTAGTAGACTACCCCCCAGATATACAGATACGCAGTATTTT. The whole variable domain, remainder taken from reference TRBV19 and TRBJ2-3, is DGGITQSPKYLFRKEGQNVTLSCEQNLNHDAMYWYRQDPGQGLRLIYYSQIVNDFQKGDIAEGYSVSREKKESFPLTVTSAQKNPTAFYLCASSRLPPRYTDTQYFGPGTRLTVL.

The rearrangement joins TRBV18 to TRBJ2-4; TRBD2 aligns across 7 bases. CDR1 is KGHSH, CDR2 LQKENI, per germline. The CDR3 is 15 residues long. The junction had 6 bases not matched to a gene; V was cut back by 4 bases and J by 3 bases. The CDR3 sequence is CASSQRETDKNIQYF. The CDR3 DNA reads TGTGCCAGCTCACAGCGGGAAACGGACAAAAACATTCAGTACTTC. Combining the CDR3 with reference TRBV18 and TRBJ2-4 gives the whole variable domain NAGVMQNPRHLVRRRGQEARLRCSPMKGHSHVYWYRQLPEEGLKFMVYLQKENIIDESGMPKERFSAEFPKEGPSILRIQQVVRGDSAAYFCASSQRETDKNIQYFGAGTRLSVL.

The rearrangement links TRBV5-1 to TRBJ2-5; 13 nucleotides align to TRBD2. J was trimmed by 2 bases and V by 2 bases; bases with no gene match: 0. Per the germline V gene, CDR1 is SGHRS and CDR2 is YFSETQ. This CDR3 is built from 15 residues. CDR3 bases: TGCGCCAGCAGCTTACTAGCGGGGGGGCAAGAGACCCAGTACTTC. It is translated as CASSLLAGGQETQYF.

This chain links TRBV6-1 with TRBJ1-2; 7 bases align to TRBD1. This CDR3 is built from 15 residues. V was clipped by 3 bases and J by 1 base; unmatched bases: 5. Germline lookup yields CDR1 MNHNS and CDR2 SASEGT. CDR3 nucleotides: TGTGCCAGCAGTGAGGGAACAGGGGTTAACTATGGCTACACCTTC. Its protein is CASSEGTGVNYGYTF.

The J gene is TRBJ2-5, the V gene TRBV14, with 9 bases that match TRBD1. The CDR3 sequence is 14 residues long. The V segment lost 5 bases and the J segment 9 bases; nucleotides outside the gene matches: 10. The V gene's germline CDR1 is SGHDN and CDR2 FVKESK. CDR3 amino acids: CASSKQGALGSQYF. CDR3 sequence (DNA): TGTGCCAGCAGCAAACAGGGGGCATTGGGTTCCCAGTACTTC.

The chain is built from TRBV28 and TRBJ2-4; 7 positions match TRBD1. J lost 0 bases, V lost 10 bases, and 6 bases had no gene match. The CDR3 is made up of 14 amino acids. Germline V gene data show CDR1 as MDHEN and CDR2 as SYDVKM. The CDR3 is CATLQGPAKNIQYF. The DNA for the CDR3 is TGTGCCACCCTACAGGGGCCAGCCAAAAACATTCAGTACTTC.

J is TRBJ2-3 and V is TRBV7-2; perhaps TRBD2 as D (7 bases). CDR1 is SGHTA, CDR2 FQGNSA, per germline. The CDR3 spans 16 residues. Trimming removed 5 bases at V and 1 base at J, with 16 bases between. This CDR3 reads CASSPGGRGGTDTQYF. The CDR3 region has the DNA TGTGCCAGCAGCCCGGGGGGCAGGGGAGGCACAGATACGCAGTATTTT.

This chain links TRBV3-1 (or the pseudogene TRBV3-2) with TRBJ2-2, with TRBD2 matching over 12 bases. Germline V gene sequence: CDR1 LGHDT, CDR2 YNNKEL (reference sequence). There are 16 residues in the CDR3. J lost 6 bases, V lost 4 bases, and 6 bases had no gene match. CDR3 sequence (DNA): TGTGCCAGCAGCCTACGAGGACTAGCGGGATCCGGGGAGCTGTTTTTT. The encoded protein is CASSLRGLAGSGELFF.

The J gene is TRBJ2-1, the V gene TRBV7-2, with 8 bases that match TRBD2. The germline V gene has CDR1 SGHTA and CDR2 FQGNSA. The CDR3 loop spans 17 amino acids. The junction had 5 bases not matched to a gene; V was cut back by 1 base and J by 0 bases. In DNA, the CDR3 is TGTGCCAGCAGCTTAGGCAGTAGCGGGGCCTCCTACAATGAGCAGTTCTTC. Protein sequence: CASSLGSSGASYNEQFF.

On this clone itself: The germline gene is not matched at one end of the junction; a read error may be the cause. This chain uses TRBV6-5 with TRBJ2-1; TRBD2 aligns across 10 bases. The CDR3 is 13 residues long. CDR1 is MNHEY and CDR2 is SVGAGI in the germline V gene. The CDR3 spells CASRVGLAGAAIF. As DNA, the CDR3 is TGTGCCAGCAGGGTGGGGCTAGCGGGAGCCGCGATCTTC.

V usage is TRBV5-1 and J usage is TRBJ1-1; 11 bases map to TRBD1. The germline V gene has CDR1 SGHRS and CDR2 YFSETQ. V gave up 4 bases and J gave up 5 bases; unmatched junction bases: 1. CDR3 length equals 13 residues. CDR3 sequence reads: CASSRDRGTEAFF. The DNA of the CDR3 is TGCGCCAGCAGCCGGGACAGGGGGACTGAAGCTTTCTTT.

The genes are TRBV7-9 and TRBJ1-2; 9 bases are a match to TRBD1. The CDR3 length is 14 residues. The germline CDR1 and CDR2 sequences are SEHNR and FQNEAQ (reference sequence). The junction had 6 bases not matched to a gene; V was cut back by 5 bases and J by 5 bases. CDR3 amino acids: CASSRTGTGYGYTF. In nucleotides, the CDR3 is TGTGCCAGCAGCCGAACCGGGACAGGGTATGGCTACACCTTC. Full variable domain (rest looked up from reference TRBV7-9 and TRBJ1-2): DTGVSQNPRHKITKRGQNVTFRCDPISEHNRLYWYRQTLGQGPEFLTYFQNEAQLEKSRLLSDRFSAERPKGSFSTLEIQRTEQGDSAMYLCASSRTGTGYGYTFGSGTRLTVV.

In this sample, this clone turned up once. The junction does not match germline at one end; this may be a read error. This rearrangement joins TRBV7-7 to TRBJ2-1; 8 positions match TRBD1. Germline-derived CDR1 and CDR2 are SSHAT and FNYEAQ (reference sequence). This CDR3 region has 14 residues. This CDR3 is CASSPGQGAGEQFF. CDR3 DNA: TGTGCTAGCAGCCCGGGCCAGGGGGCTGGTGAGCAGTTCTTC.